This entry describes one T cell receptor (beta chain). Its cognate antigen is unknown. The lymph nodes were axillary draining lymph nodes from breast cancer patients. The sample is drawn from a study of breast tumors, draining lymph nodes, adjacent tissues. Regarding the study as a whole: That most tumor T cells come from lymph nodes remained unproven. Luminal-like breast cancer showed significantly greater tumor-nontumor repertoire similarity than basal-like breast cancer did. Most tumor T cells seemingly derive from lymph node, then expand in tumor.

Each CDR3 protein gets one entry after TCRdb re-called the multiplex PCR reads with MiXCR. The sample carries a few hundred thousand distinct CDR3 sequences, under 40% recorded once. Germline values: CDR1 KGHSH, CDR2 LQKENI. CDR3 size: 16 residues. Deletions cut 3 bases from V and 4 bases from J, with 15 bases between. The sample was axillary lymph node tissue. V and J are TRBV18 and TRBJ2-2; D not resolved. This sequence was found in a female donor with breast cancer. Some clones in this sample may be carry-over from other donors' samples. The CDR3 bases are TGTGCCAGCTCACCGCCGGCTCCACGAGGCACCGGGGAGCTGTTTTTT. As protein: CASSPPAPRGTGELFF.